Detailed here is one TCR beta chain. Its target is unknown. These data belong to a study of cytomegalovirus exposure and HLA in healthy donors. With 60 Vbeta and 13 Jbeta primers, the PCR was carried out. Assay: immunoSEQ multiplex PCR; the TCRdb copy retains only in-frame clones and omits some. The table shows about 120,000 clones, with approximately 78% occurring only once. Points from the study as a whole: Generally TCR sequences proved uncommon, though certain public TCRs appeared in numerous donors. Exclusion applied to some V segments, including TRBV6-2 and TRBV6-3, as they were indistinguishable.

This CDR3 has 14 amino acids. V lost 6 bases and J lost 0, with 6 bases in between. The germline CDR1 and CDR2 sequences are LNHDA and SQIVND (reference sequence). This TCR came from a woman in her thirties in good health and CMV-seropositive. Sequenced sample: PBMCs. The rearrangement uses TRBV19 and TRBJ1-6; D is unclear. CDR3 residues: CASSRSSYNSPLHF. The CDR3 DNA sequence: TGTGCCAGTAGCAGAAGCTCCTATAATTCACCCCTCCACTTT.